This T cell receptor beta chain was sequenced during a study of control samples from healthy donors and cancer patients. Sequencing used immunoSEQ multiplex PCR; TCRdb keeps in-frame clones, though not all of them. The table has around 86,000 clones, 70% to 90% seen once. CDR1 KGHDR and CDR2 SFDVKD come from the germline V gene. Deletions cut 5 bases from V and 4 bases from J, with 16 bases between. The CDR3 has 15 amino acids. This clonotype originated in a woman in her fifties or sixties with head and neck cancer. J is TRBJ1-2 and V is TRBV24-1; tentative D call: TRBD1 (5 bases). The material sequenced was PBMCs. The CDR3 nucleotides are TGTGCCACCAGTGGGAGGGACCGTGAGGGCTATGGCTACACCTTC. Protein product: CATSGRDREGYGYTF.